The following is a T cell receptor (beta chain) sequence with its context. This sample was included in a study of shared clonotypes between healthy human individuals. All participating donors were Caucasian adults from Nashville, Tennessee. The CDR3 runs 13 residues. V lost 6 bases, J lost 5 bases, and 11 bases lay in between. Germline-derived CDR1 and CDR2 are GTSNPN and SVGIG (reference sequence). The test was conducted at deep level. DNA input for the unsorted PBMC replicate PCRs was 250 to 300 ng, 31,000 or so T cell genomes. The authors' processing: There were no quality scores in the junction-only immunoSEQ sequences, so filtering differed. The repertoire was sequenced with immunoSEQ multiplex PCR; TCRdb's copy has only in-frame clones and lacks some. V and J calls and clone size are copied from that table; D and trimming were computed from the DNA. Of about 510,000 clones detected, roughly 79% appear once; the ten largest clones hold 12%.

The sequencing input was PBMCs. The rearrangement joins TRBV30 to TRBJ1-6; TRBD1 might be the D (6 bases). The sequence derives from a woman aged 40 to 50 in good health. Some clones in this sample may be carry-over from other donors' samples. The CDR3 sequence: CACGAGDNSPLHF. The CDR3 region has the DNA TGTGCCTGTGGGGCAGGGGATAATTCACCCCTCCACTTT.